This T cell receptor (beta chain) originates from a study of T cell changes during pregnancy in multiple sclerosis. Sequencing was performed with immunoSEQ multiplex PCR; in TCRdb, only in-frame clones are kept and a portion is missing. The sample consists of roughly 100,000 clones, almost 95% of them appearing once. The input for sequencing was peripheral blood, taken after pregnancy. This TCR derives from a female donor with multiple sclerosis, enrolled in a pregnancy study.

The CDR3 DNA reads as TGTGCCTGGGAGGTGGTGACAGGGGGCGCCCATTCCGAGCAGTACTTC. This sequence encodes CAWEVVTGGAHSEQYF. The V and J genes are TRBV30 and TRBJ2-7, with 10 bases identical to TRBD1. CDR3 length: 16 residues. Germline V gives CDR1 GTSNPN, CDR2 SVGIG (reference sequence). With V trimmed by 5 bases and J by 6 bases, 16 bases remained unmatched.